The clone carrying this TCR beta chain was recorded a few times. The sample comes from a study of blood T cell repertoires in COVID-19. At the level of the study: Both acute and convalescent COVID-19 samples were obtained from the United States, Italy and Spain.

Ages ranged from about 18 to 89 years, with residence in around 24 US areas. Participants reported their clinical history, and cohort assignment relied on those reports. Sequenced by immunoSEQ multiplex PCR; TCRdb stores in-frame clones only, minus some. The table has about 320,000 clones, 89% seen once. The V gene lost 5 bases and the J gene lost 7 bases, with 12 bases spanning the gap. The CDR3 contains 13 residues. Germline V gives CDR1 SNHLY, CDR2 FYNNEI. The sample taken for sequencing was PBMCs or T cells enriched from blood (not recorded which). The sequence came from a man between 60 and 75 years old who had recovered from COVID-19. V and J are TRBV2 and TRBJ2-1; tentative D call: TRBD2 (6 bases). DNA for the CDR3: TGTGCCAGCAGTTCTGGAGGGAATAATGAGCAGTTCTTC. It yields the protein CASSSGGNNEQFF.